What follows is one T cell receptor beta chain and its context. These data belong to a study of blood T cells in healthy people across ages. Using a J-beta primer mix together with a sample-barcoded 5' primer, a second PCR was run for roughly 6 to 12 cycles. TCRdb reanalysed the 5' RACE reads using MiXCR and keeps one entry per CDR3 protein. The table lists 700,000 or so distinct CDR3 sequences, 35% to 50% of them singletons, with approximately 29% in the top ten. The germline V and J ends were trimmed by 5 bases and 4 bases, with 11 bases remaining between them. This CDR3 spans 12 amino acids. Germline CDR1 is DFQATT and CDR2 is SNEGSKA (reference sequence).

Sample: blood. The genes are TRBV20-1 and TRBJ2-5, with D unclear. The sequence was obtained from an elderly man in good health. The CDR3, as DNA: TGCAGTGCTCCCCAATCGGTAGAGACCCAGTACTTC. It is translated as CSAPQSVETQYF.